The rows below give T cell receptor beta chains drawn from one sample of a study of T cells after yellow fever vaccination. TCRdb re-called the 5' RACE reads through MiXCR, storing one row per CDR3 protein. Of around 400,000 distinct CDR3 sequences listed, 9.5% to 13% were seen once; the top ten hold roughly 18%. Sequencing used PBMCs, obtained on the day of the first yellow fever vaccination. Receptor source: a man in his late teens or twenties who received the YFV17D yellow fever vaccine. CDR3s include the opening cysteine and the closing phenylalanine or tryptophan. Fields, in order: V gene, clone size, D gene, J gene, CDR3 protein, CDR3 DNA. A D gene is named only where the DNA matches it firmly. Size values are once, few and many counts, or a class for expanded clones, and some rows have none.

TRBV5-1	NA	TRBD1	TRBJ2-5	CASSPAAQGQQETQYF	TGCGCCAGCAGCCCCGCCGCCCAGGGACAGCAAGAGACCCAGTACTTC
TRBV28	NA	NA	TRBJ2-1	CASLGTGNEQFF	TGTGCCAGCCTCGGCACTGGAAATGAGCAGTTCTTC
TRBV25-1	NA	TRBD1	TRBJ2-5	CASREWGQGGETQYF	TGTGCCAGCCGGGAATGGGGACAGGGTGGAGAGACCCAGTACTTC
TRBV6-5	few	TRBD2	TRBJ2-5	CASSYSRAGKKETQYF	TGTGCCAGCAGTTACTCGAGAGCGGGGAAAAAAGAGACCCAGTACTTC
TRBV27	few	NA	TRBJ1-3	CASSTFDSSGNTIYF	TGTGCCAGCAGTACCTTCGACAGCTCTGGAAACACCATATATTTT
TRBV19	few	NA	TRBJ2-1	CASSSRHRVEYNEQFF	TGTGCCAGTAGTTCGCGACACAGGGTAGAGTACAATGAGCAGTTCTTC
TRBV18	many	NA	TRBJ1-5	CASSPRGRGSNQPQHF	TGTGCCAGCTCACCGCGCGGCAGGGGTAGCAATCAGCCCCAGCATTTT
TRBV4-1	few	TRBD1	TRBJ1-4	CASSPQTGGEKLFF	TGCGCCAGCAGCCCACAGACAGGGGGCGAAAAACTGTTTTTT
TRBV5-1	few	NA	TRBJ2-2	CASSLVGDFNTGELFF	TGCGCCAGCAGCTTGGTAGGGGACTTTAACACCGGGGAGCTGTTTTTT
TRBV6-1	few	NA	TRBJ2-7	CASAPMSDYEQYF	TGTGCCAGCGCTCCTATGAGCGACTACGAGCAGTACTTC
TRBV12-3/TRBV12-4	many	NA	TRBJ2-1	CASSLPPAVYEQFF	TGTGCCAGCAGTTTACCACCGGCGGTCTATGAGCAGTTCTTC
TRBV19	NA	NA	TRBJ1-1	CASSILAGTEAFF	TGTGCCAGTAGTATTCTGGCTGGGACTGAAGCTTTCTTT
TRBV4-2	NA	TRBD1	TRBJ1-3	CASSKKPGQGGDTIYF	TGTGCCAGCAGCAAAAAACCGGGACAGGGTGGGGACACCATATATTTT
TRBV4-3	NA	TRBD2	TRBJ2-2	CASSQDLAGALDIGGELFF	TGCGCCAGCAGCCAAGATCTAGCGGGGGCTCTCGATATCGGAGGGGAGCTGTTTTTT